The entry below describes one TCR beta chain. The source of the sample is a study of blood T cell repertoires in COVID-19. Study context: Donors in the United States, Italy and Spain gave samples during acute or convalescent COVID-19. T cells, B-cell-depleted T cells, or PBMCs provided the cDNA or gDNA that served as material.

Authors' analysis steps: Nucleated cell number was recorded as an estimate derived from reference gene primer amplification. Clones were sequenced by immunoSEQ multiplex PCR, and TCRdb holds only the in-frame ones, with some missing. V and J calls and clone size come straight from that table; D and trimming were deduced from the DNA. The sample has over 250,000 clones, over 75% seen once; the top ten hold 8% to 13%. This clonotype was obtained from an older woman with acute or convalescent COVID-19. Material: peripheral blood.

The DNA of the CDR3 is TGTGCCAGCGCAGAGGGCCCGGTATTTAACACTGAAGCTTTCTTT. It specifies CASAEGPVFNTEAFF. The V and J genes are TRBV2 and TRBJ1-1; D is undetermined. The CDR3 consists of 15 residues. CDR1 and CDR2 from the germline V gene are SNHLY and FYNNEI. Trimming pared 8 bases from V and 2 bases from J, leaving 18 bases between.